These 13 T cell receptor beta chains were all obtained from the same sample, sequenced in a study of T-cell reconstitution after alpha-beta-depleted transplantation in children. Construction of the TCRbeta library involved unique molecular identifiers. TCRdb re-called the PCR reads through MiXCR, storing one row per CDR3 protein. The sample lists some 500,000 distinct CDR3 sequences; around 20% were seen once. The sample here was PBMCs from the stem cell graft donor, taken from the stem cell graft. Source of these receptors: a human donor who donated a stem cell graft to a child with acute lymphoblastic leukemia.

As concerns this clonotype: A read error may produce the germline difference seen at one junction end. The chain recombines TRBV12-3 or TRBV12-4 with TRBJ2-5; perhaps TRBD2 as D (6 bases). The CDR3 runs 16 residues. The CDR3 sequence is CASSWGPVEGQGTQYF. The CDR3 nucleotides are TGTGCCAGCAGTTGGGGACCAGTGGAGGGGCAAGGGACCCAGTACTTC.

This clonotype was detected many times. This chain links TRBV12-3 or TRBV12-4 with TRBJ2-3; 7 nucleotides agree with TRBD2. The CDR3 has 15 residues. V lost 3 bases to trimming and J lost 6 bases; unmatched junction nucleotides: 9. CDR3 sequence reads: CASSLGGTTFDTQYF. The CDR3 DNA reads as TGTGCCAGCAGTTTGGGGGGGACTACCTTCGATACGCAGTATTTT.

The chain joins TRBV7-9 to TRBJ1-2, with D uncertain. Germline CDR1 reads SEHNR; CDR2 reads FQNEAQ (reference sequence). The CDR3 runs to 15 residues. V gave up 4 bases and J gave up 8 bases, with 20 bases separating them. CDR3 DNA: TGTGCCAGCAGCTCCTCCCTGGCGAACAGCTTCGGCTACACCTTC. This sequence encodes CASSSSLANSFGYTF. Combining the CDR3 with reference TRBV7-9 and TRBJ1-2 gives the whole variable domain DTGVSQNPRHKITKRGQNVTFRCDPISEHNRLYWYRQTLGQGPEFLTYFQNEAQLEKSRLLSDRFSAERPKGSFSTLEIQRTEQGDSAMYLCASSSSLANSFGYTFGSGTRLTVV.

This clonotype was recorded a few times. The chain combines TRBV6-2 or TRBV6-3 with TRBJ2-1; D may match TRBD1 or TRBD2 (5 bases each). Trimming shortened V by 2 bases and J by 0 bases, and 11 bases separated the two germline ends. The V gene's germline CDR1 is MNHEY and CDR2 SVGEGT. The CDR3 loop spans 16 amino acids. The CDR3 nucleotides are TGTGCCAGCAGTTACGAGGGACCGAACTCCTACAATGAGCAGTTCTTC. Protein sequence: CASSYEGPNSYNEQFF.

This clonotype has more than one count but fewer than ten. The chain joins TRBV5-1 to TRBJ2-7; D could derive from TRBD1 or TRBD2 (5 bases each). CDR3 length: 15 residues. V lost 0 bases, J lost 6 bases, and 16 bases lay in between. Per germline, CDR1 SGHRS and CDR2 YFSETQ. The CDR3 region is CASSLGVWGNREQYF. The CDR3 nucleotides read TGCGCCAGCAGCTTGGGAGTTTGGGGGAACCGCGAGCAGTACTTC.

In DNA form, the CDR3 reads TGCGCCAGCAGTATGGCGGGAGACCTCTACAATGAGCAGTTCTTC. Translation: CASSMAGDLYNEQFF. The rearrangement uses TRBV10-2 and TRBJ2-1, with 7 bases fitting TRBD2. This CDR3 spans 15 amino acids. Trimming at V came to 5 bases and at J to 3 bases, leaving 7 bases not matched to a gene. CDR1 and CDR2 (germline): WSHSY, SAAADI.

This chain uses TRBV20-1 with TRBJ2-5; possible D gene TRBD1, 6 bases. Germline V gene sequence: CDR1 DFQATT, CDR2 SNEGSKA (reference sequence). Trimming pared 1 base from V and 4 bases from J, leaving 16 bases between. There are 15 residues in the CDR3. Here the CDR3 reads CSARGGWTVGETQYF. CDR3 in DNA: TGCAGTGCTAGAGGGGGTTGGACAGTGGGAGAGACCCAGTACTTC.

The chain combines TRBV20-1 with TRBJ2-6, with D unresolved. There are 12 residues in the CDR3. Trimming shortened V by 1 base and J by 8 bases, and 6 bases separated the two germline ends. CDR1 and CDR2 (germline): DFQATT, SNEGSKA (reference sequence). The CDR3 reads CSARGESNVLTF. The CDR3 nucleotides read TGCAGTGCTAGAGGAGAGTCCAACGTCCTGACTTTC.

This clonotype turned up a few times. The chain couples TRBV5-1 to TRBJ2-7; TRBD1 matches at 9 bases. The CDR3 is made up of 17 amino acids. Germline V CDR1 and CDR2: SGHRS, YFSETQ. After removal of 4 bases from V and 3 bases from J, the junction contained 14 bases not matched to a gene. The CDR3 bases are TGCGCCAGCAGCGGAACCGGGACAGGGATCCGAAGCTACGAGCAGTACTTC. As protein: CASSGTGTGIRSYEQYF.

The CDR3 bases are TGTGCCAGCAGCTCCCCTAGCGGAAAGCAGTTCTTC. It yields the protein CASSSPSGKQFF. This chain connects TRBV7-3 to TRBJ2-1, with TRBD2 matching 7 bases. CDR3 length: 12 residues. The ends lost 4 bases at V and 11 bases at J; junction bases unmatched: 5. CDR1 is SGHTA, CDR2 FQGTGA, per germline.

The table lists this clonotype with a few counts. The CDR3 sequence: CAWSVGDVENYGYTF. As DNA, the CDR3 is TGTGCCTGGAGTGTAGGGGACGTGGAGAATTATGGCTACACCTTC. The rearrangement links TRBV30 to TRBJ1-2; tentative D call: TRBD1 (5 bases). Trimming took off 0 bases at V and 5 bases at J, with 16 bases between the two ends. Germline values: CDR1 GTSNPN, CDR2 SVGIG (reference sequence). The CDR3 is 15 amino acids.

The chain carries TRBV3-1 and TRBJ1-6; 9 nucleotides match TRBD1. CDR1 is LGHDT and CDR2 is YNNKEL in the germline V gene (reference sequence). The CDR3 consists of 15 residues. With 0 bases clipped from V and 11 bases from J, the junction kept 5 bases outside the gene matches. The DNA for the CDR3 is TGTGCCAGCAGCCAAGACGGGACAGGGTTCCCACCCCTCCACTTT. Protein: CASSQDGTGFPPLHF.

The table lists this clonotype with a few counts. The chain carries TRBV20-1 and TRBJ2-5; D ambiguous. The CDR3 runs 14 residues. V was clipped by 0 bases and J by 2 bases, with 10 bases between them. Germline CDR1 is DFQATT and CDR2 is SNEGSKA (reference sequence). The CDR3 coding sequence is TGCAGTGCTAGAGATAAAGTCGAACAAGAGACCCAGTACTTC. Translated: CSARDKVEQETQYF.